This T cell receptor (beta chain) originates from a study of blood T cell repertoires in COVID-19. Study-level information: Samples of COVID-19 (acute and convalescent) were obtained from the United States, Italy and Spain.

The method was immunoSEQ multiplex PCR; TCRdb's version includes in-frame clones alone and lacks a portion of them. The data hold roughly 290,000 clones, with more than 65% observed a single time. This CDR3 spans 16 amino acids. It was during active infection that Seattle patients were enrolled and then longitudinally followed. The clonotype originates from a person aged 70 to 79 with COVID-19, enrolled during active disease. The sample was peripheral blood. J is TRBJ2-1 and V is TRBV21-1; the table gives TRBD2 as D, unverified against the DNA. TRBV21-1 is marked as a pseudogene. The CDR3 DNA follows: TGTGCCAGCAGCAAAGACTTAGCGGGTGAACACAATGAGCAGTTCTTC. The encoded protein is CASSKDLAGEHNEQFF.